The present TCR beta chain was sequenced within a study of cytomegalovirus exposure and HLA in healthy donors. Per germline, CDR1 MDHEN and CDR2 SYDVKM. The CDR3 totals 15 residues. Trimming took 7 bases from V and 4 from J; bases not matched to a gene: 9. The study's findings and limits: When the data were analyzed later, several of the most significant clusters appeared to be linked to common viral pathogens. There were 150 to 200 TCR beta chains listed as cytomegalovirus-associated. In an earlier analysis, productive rearrangement rates for most beta V segments clustered near 90% or 30%.

The PCR made use of 60 Vbeta and 13 Jbeta primers. Sequencing was performed with immunoSEQ multiplex PCR; in TCRdb, only in-frame clones are kept and a portion is missing. This sample has 75,000 to 80,000 clones, with over 60% found just once. A word on this clone: Its antigen remains unknown.

The receptor was isolated from a male donor in good health and CMV-seropositive. V and J are TRBV28 and TRBJ1-2; the match to TRBD1 covers 10 bases. Source material: PBMCs. CDR3 loop: CASKPGTGVGYGYTF. The CDR3 nucleotides are TGTGCCAGCAAGCCCGGGACAGGGGTAGGCTATGGCTACACCTTC.